The 26 T cell receptor beta chains in this list originate from one sample, sequenced in a study of a mutant IDH1 vaccine in newly diagnosed glioma. Repertoires were generated with immunoSEQ multiplex PCR, while TCRdb's copy carries only in-frame clones and drops some. The sample has about 65,000 clones; 70% to 90% are singletons. Time point in this sample: week 23, last vaccination. One vaccine dose held 300 ug of mutant IDH1 20-mer peptide and came with topical imiquimod. The antigens these receptors bind are not known. Sequenced material: PBMCs, taken from a glioma patient whose treatment included an IDH1 peptide vaccine. The receptors originated from a young man with glioma.

This sequence joins TRBV27 and TRBJ1-1, with D perhaps TRBD1 (5 bases). Trimming shortened V by 2 bases and J by 13 bases, and 20 bases separated the two germline ends. Germline CDR1 and CDR2: MNHEY and SMNVEV (reference sequence). The CDR3 loop spans 14 amino acids. The CDR3 protein is CASSLGEWRGEIFF. As DNA, the CDR3 is TGTGCCAGCAGTTTAGGAGAGTGGCGGGGGGAAATTTTCTTT.

This clone was seen once. The rearrangement links TRBV7-9 to TRBJ2-1; D might be TRBD2 (6 bases). The CDR3 totals 15 residues. Trimming left V 5 bases short and J 5 bases short, with 16 bases between. Germline V gene data show CDR1 as SEHNR and CDR2 as FQNEAQ (reference sequence). This CDR3 reads CASSPKRDSDNEQFF. Written as DNA, the CDR3 is TGTGCCAGCAGCCCTAAACGGGACTCGGACAATGAGCAGTTCTTC.

The chain joins TRBV5-4 to TRBJ2-3, with 7 bases aligning to TRBD2. V gave up 2 bases and J gave up 6 bases; unmatched junction bases: 3. This CDR3 is built from 13 residues. In germline, CDR1 is SGHNT, CDR2 YYREEE (reference sequence). The chain's CDR3 is CASSFGRVDTQYF. The CDR3 DNA is TGTGCCAGCAGCTTTGGGAGGGTGGATACGCAGTATTTT. Using reference TRBV5-4 and TRBJ2-3 for the parts outside the CDR3, the full variable domain is ETGVTQSPTHLIKTRGQQVTLRCSSQSGHNTVSWYQQALGQGPQFIFQYYREEENGRGNFPPRFSGLQFPNYSSELNVNALELDDSALYLCASSFGRVDTQYFGPGTRLTVL.

V gene TRBV19 combines with J gene TRBJ2-5, with 10 positions matching TRBD2. V shed 2 bases and J 1 base; nucleotides not matched to a gene: 4. This CDR3 spans 16 amino acids. CDR1 and CDR2 from the germline V gene are LNHDA and SQIVND (reference sequence). The CDR3 nucleotides are TGTGCCAGTAGTATAACAAGCGGGGGGGCCCAAGAGACCCAGTACTTC. Its protein product is CASSITSGGAQETQYF.

The chain joins TRBV28 to TRBJ1-1, with D unresolved. Trimming cost V 9 bases and J 4 bases, with 18 bases left between them. The CDR3 contains 14 residues. Germline V CDR1 and CDR2: MDHEN, SYDVKM. This CDR3 is CASQFQGFATEAFF. The CDR3 nucleotides read TGTGCCAGTCAGTTCCAAGGGTTCGCCACTGAAGCTTTCTTT.

This chain uses TRBV2 with TRBJ2-7, with D possibly being TRBD1 (5 bases). V was shortened by 4 bases and J by 4 bases, with 8 bases between the two germline ends. Germline V gene data show CDR1 as SNHLY and CDR2 as FYNNEI. The CDR3 totals 12 residues. In DNA, the CDR3 is TGTGCCAGCAGTGCTTACAGGTACGAGCAGTACTTC. Its protein product is CASSAYRYEQYF.

This clone was seen only once. The genes are TRBV9 and TRBJ2-3, with 11 bases fitting TRBD2. In germline, CDR1 is SGDLS, CDR2 YYNGEE. The CDR3 runs to 16 residues. V was clipped by 4 bases and J by 1 base; unmatched bases: 5. CDR3 loop: CASSPLAGGRTDTQYF. In nucleotides, the CDR3 is TGTGCCAGCAGCCCTCTAGCGGGGGGCCGCACAGATACGCAGTATTTT.

The chain links TRBV28 to TRBJ1-5; D might be TRBD1 (5 bases). Per the germline V gene, CDR1 is MDHEN and CDR2 is SYDVKM. V shed 5 bases and J shed 9 bases, with 17 bases lying between them. The CDR3 contains 14 residues. The CDR3 nucleotides are TGTGCCAGCAGTACCGGGACCCCAGGGACGCCCCAGCATTTT. Its translation is CASSTGTPGTPQHF.

The sample holds one count of this clone. A much larger clone lies a single base off, so this may be a read error. The genes are TRBV6-4 and TRBJ2-1, with 13 nucleotides matching TRBD2. V shed 2 bases, J shed 6 bases, and the junction held 1 base outside the gene matches. Germline V gene data show CDR1 as MRHNA and CDR2 as SNTAGT. The CDR3 contains 15 residues. This CDR3 is CASSDTSGGANEQFF. CDR3 DNA sequence: TGTGCCAGCAGTGACACTAGCGGGGGGGCCAATGAGCAGTTCTTC.

The V call is TRBV4-1, the J call TRBJ1-2, with D hard to call. The CDR3 is made up of 14 amino acids. Trimming left V 1 base short and J 4 bases short, with 10 bases between. Germline V gene data show CDR1 as MGHRA and CDR2 as YSYEKL. The CDR3 here is CASSQGGNLYGYTF. The DNA for the CDR3 is TGCGCCAGCAGCCAAGGGGGAAACCTCTATGGCTACACCTTC.

This clone came up a few times. The chain has TRBV7-2 and TRBJ1-2; D is undetermined. The germline V and J ends were trimmed by 3 bases and 2 bases, with 7 bases remaining between them. Germline CDR1 SGHTA, CDR2 FQGNSA. The CDR3 runs 13 residues. The CDR3 reads CASSFRQNYGYTF. Written as DNA, the CDR3 is TGTGCCAGCAGCTTCCGTCAGAACTATGGCTACACCTTC. Looking up the rest from reference TRBV7-2 and TRBJ1-2 gives the full variable domain: GAGVSQSPSNKVTEKGKDVELRCDPISGHTALYWYRQSLGQGLEFLIYFQGNSAPDKSGLPSDRFSAERTGGSVSTLTIQRTQQEDSAVYLCASSFRQNYGYTFGSGTRLTVV.

This clone was picked up one time. The rearrangement uses TRBV7-9 and TRBJ2-2; 7 nucleotides line up with TRBD2. The V segment lost 2 bases and the J segment 7 bases; nucleotides outside the gene matches: 1. CDR1 and CDR2 (germline): SEHNR, FQNEAQ (reference sequence). The CDR3 is 13 residues long. The CDR3 is CASSLRGDGELFF. The CDR3 nucleotides read TGTGCCAGCAGCTTACGGGGGGACGGGGAGCTGTTTTTT.

The rearrangement links TRBV19 to TRBJ1-5, with a tentative D call TRBD1 (5 bases). Germline CDR1 and CDR2: LNHDA and SQIVND (reference sequence). The CDR3 totals 13 residues. Trimming stripped 7 bases from V and 7 bases from J, with 14 bases between. CDR3 loop: CASKGFQEQPQHF. The CDR3, as DNA: TGTGCCAGTAAGGGGTTTCAGGAGCAGCCCCAGCATTTT.

The chain employs TRBV11-3 and TRBJ2-3; a possible D gene is TRBD1 (6 bases). The CDR3 consists of 15 residues. Germline assignment: CDR1 SGHNT and CDR2 YENEEA. V was shortened by 1 base and J by 0 bases, with 8 bases between the two germline ends. The CDR3 loop reads CASSLGTASTDTQYF. CDR3 sequence (DNA): TGTGCCAGCAGCTTAGGGACAGCGAGCACAGATACGCAGTATTTT.

The chain carries TRBV14 and TRBJ1-2, with D uncertain. V lost 4 bases, J lost 5 bases, and 20 bases lay in between. Germline V gives CDR1 SGHDN, CDR2 FVKESK. The CDR3 covers 16 residues. Written as DNA, the CDR3 is TGTGCCAGCAGCCCATACCGTCGAAAAGACGGGTATGGCTACACCTTC. It encodes CASSPYRRKDGYGYTF. Full variable domain (outside the CDR3, taken from reference TRBV14 and TRBJ1-2): EAGVTQFPSHSVIEKGQTVTLRCDPISGHDNLYWYRRVMGKEIKFLLHFVKESKQDESGMPNNRFLAERTGGTYSTLKVQPAELEDSGVYFCASSPYRRKDGYGYTFGSGTRLTVV.

This chain connects TRBV5-1 to TRBJ2-7, with 9 bases fitting TRBD1. The CDR3 length is 13 residues. Per germline, CDR1 SGHRS and CDR2 YFSETQ. Unmatched junction bases numbered 5, after V lost 3 bases and J lost 7 bases. The CDR3 here is CASSSWTGVEQYF. In DNA, the CDR3 is TGCGCCAGCAGCTCCTGGACAGGGGTTGAGCAGTACTTC.

This clone has more than one count but fewer than ten. The chain is built from TRBV19 and TRBJ2-2, with D possibly matching TRBD1 (6 bases). Germline V lookup: CDR1 LNHDA, CDR2 SQIVND (reference sequence). The ends were cut back, 3 bases at V and 5 bases at J, with 13 bases in the middle. CDR3 length: 15 residues. The CDR3 nucleotides are TGTGCCAGTAGTATTTCAGGGGCCGGGACCGGGGAGCTGTTTTTT. It yields the protein CASSISGAGTGELFF.

The chain couples TRBV29-1 to TRBJ2-5; 7 bases are shared with TRBD2. The CDR3 loop spans 12 amino acids. V shed 3 bases, J shed 5 bases, and the junction held 3 bases outside the gene matches. Germline V gene sequence: CDR1 SQVTM, CDR2 ANQGSEA. The CDR3 coding sequence is TGCAGCGTTGACAGGGAGGGGGAGACCCAGTACTTC. It specifies CSVDREGETQYF.

The V call is TRBV14, the J call TRBJ1-4; D remains unclear. With 3 bases removed from V and 8 bases from J, the gap between germline ends came to 10 bases. CDR1 and CDR2 from the germline V gene are SGHDN and FVKESK. The CDR3 is 13 amino acids. The CDR3 reads CASSHWGAEKLFF. For the CDR3, the DNA is TGTGCCAGCAGCCACTGGGGTGCGGAAAAACTGTTTTTT. Together with reference TRBV14 and TRBJ1-4, the CDR3 gives the full variable domain: EAGVTQFPSHSVIEKGQTVTLRCDPISGHDNLYWYRRVMGKEIKFLLHFVKESKQDESGMPNNRFLAERTGGTYSTLKVQPAELEDSGVYFCASSHWGAEKLFFGSGTQLSVL.

The chain uses TRBV2 and TRBJ2-3, with D unresolved. V lost 3 bases, J lost 1 base, and 5 bases lay in between. Germline lookup yields CDR1 SNHLY and CDR2 FYNNEI. This CDR3 is built from 13 residues. CDR3: CASSDSGTDTQYF. CDR3 sequence (DNA): TGTGCCAGCAGTGACAGTGGCACAGATACGCAGTATTTT.

The CDR3 loop is CASSESSGGRPANEQFF. For the CDR3, the DNA is TGTGCCAGCAGTGAATCGTCGGGGGGGCGACCTGCCAATGAGCAGTTCTTC. This chain joins TRBV25-1 and TRBJ2-1, with 8 positions matching TRBD2. Per germline, CDR1 MGHDK and CDR2 SYGVNS. CDR3 length: 17 amino acids. V lost 1 base and J lost 6; bases outside the gene matches: 11.

This clone was observed a few times. The V call is TRBV29-1, the J call TRBJ1-1, with 8 nucleotides matching TRBD1. The J segment lost 1 base and the V segment lost 6 bases, leaving 10 bases of the junction unmatched. The germline CDR1 and CDR2 sequences are SQVTM and ANQGSEA. CDR3 length equals 15 residues. The CDR3 coding sequence is TGCAGCGTGACAGGGGCCTTTAGAAAGAACACTGAAGCTTTCTTT. This codes for CSVTGAFRKNTEAFF.

This chain uses TRBV5-6 with TRBJ1-1; 7 bases line up with TRBD1. With 5 bases clipped from V and 1 base from J, the junction kept 8 bases outside the gene matches. Germline V lookup: CDR1 SGHDT, CDR2 YYEEEE. The CDR3 is 15 residues long. CDR3 residues: CASSPGTARNTEAFF. The DNA of the CDR3 is TGTGCCAGCAGTCCCGGGACAGCCAGGAACACTGAAGCTTTCTTT.

The chain couples TRBV10-3 to TRBJ2-7; 8 bases are shared with TRBD1. CDR1 and CDR2 from the germline V gene are ENHRY and SYGVKD. The trim removed 3 bases at V and 0 bases at J, leaving 4 bases unmatched. This CDR3 is built from 15 residues. The CDR3 protein is CAISDGTGISYEQYF. The CDR3 region has the DNA TGTGCCATCAGTGACGGGACAGGAATCTCCTACGAGCAGTACTTC.

The chain couples TRBV5-1 to TRBJ2-3, with 8 positions matching TRBD2. The CDR3 is 15 amino acids. V lost 4 bases and J lost 1; bases outside the gene matches: 5. Germline V gene data show CDR1 as SGHRS and CDR2 as YFSETQ. The DNA for the CDR3 is TGCGCCAGCAGCCGAGCGGGGGAGCGCACAGATACGCAGTATTTT. This gives the protein CASSRAGERTDTQYF. The full variable domain, its missing parts supplied by reference TRBV5-1 and TRBJ2-3, is KAGVTQTPRYLIKTRGQQVTLSCSPISGHRSVSWYQQTPGQGLQFLFEYFSETQRNKGNFPGRFSGRQFSNSRSEMNVSTLELGDSALYLCASSRAGERTDTQYFGPGTRLTVL.

The table lists this clone with a few counts. V and J are TRBV6-1 and TRBJ1-5; no clear D gene. Deletions cut 6 bases from V and 2 bases from J, with 11 bases between. This CDR3 has 14 residues. Germline assignment: CDR1 MNHNS and CDR2 SASEGT. As DNA, the CDR3 is TGTGCCAGCAGCGGAGGGAGACGCAATCAGCCCCAGCATTTT. This gives the protein CASSGGRRNQPQHF.